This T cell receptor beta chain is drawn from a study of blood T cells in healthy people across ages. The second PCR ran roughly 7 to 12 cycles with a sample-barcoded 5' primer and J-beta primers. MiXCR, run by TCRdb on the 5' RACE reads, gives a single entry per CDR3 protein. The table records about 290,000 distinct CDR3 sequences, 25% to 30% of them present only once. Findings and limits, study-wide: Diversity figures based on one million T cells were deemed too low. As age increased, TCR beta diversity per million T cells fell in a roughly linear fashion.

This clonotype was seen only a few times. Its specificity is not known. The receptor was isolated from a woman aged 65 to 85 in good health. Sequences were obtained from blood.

CDR3 nucleotides: TGTGCCAGCAGATACGACATGACGGTATCTGGGATTCTTCTCGGCTACACCTTC. Amino acids: CASRYDMTVSGILLGYTF. The rearrangement uses TRBV28 and TRBJ1-2; D remains ambiguous. Trimming removed 6 bases from V and 8 bases from J, with 31 bases in between. The germline gives CDR1 MDHEN, CDR2 SYDVKM. This CDR3 comprises 18 residues.